This is a list of T cell receptor beta chains from one sample in a study of OX40 agonist ivuxolimab in advanced cancers. Profiled with immunoSEQ multiplex PCR; TCRdb holds only in-frame clones, not every one. The repertoire holds roughly 67,000 clones, 87% seen once, with roughly 4.2% in the top ten. This specimen consisted of CD4+ or CD8+ T cells sorted from blood, obtained in a trial of the OX40 agonist ivuxolimab. The receptors stem from an adult with an advanced solid tumor such as melanoma, head and neck, liver or kidney cancer. Both conserved end residues are part of each CDR3. D genes are given only for firm matches. Size is omitted from some rows. Given values are once, few, many or a class for expanded clones.

cdr3_length,d_call,clone_size,j_call,v_call,cdr3_aa,cdr3_nt
17,.,.,TRBJ1-4,TRBV7-9,CASSSLRGSPTNEKLFF,TGTGCCAGCAGCTCTCTAAGAGGGTCCCCAACTAATGAAAAACTGTTTTTT
12,.,.,TRBJ1-4,TRBV6-5,CASTSPGWKLFF,TGTGCCAGCACCTCCCCGGGGTGGAAACTGTTTTTT
13,TRBD1,few,TRBJ2-5,TRBV19,CASRKTGLETQYF,TGTGCCAGTAGAAAGACAGGGCTGGAGACCCAGTACTTC
14,TRBD1,few,TRBJ1-2,TRBV7-9,CASSSDRGNYGYTF,TGTGCCAGCAGCTCTGACAGGGGCAACTATGGCTACACCTTC
15,TRBD1,.,TRBJ1-6,TRBV5-4,CASSRDSSYNSPLHF,TGTGCCAGCAGCAGGGACAGTTCCTATAATTCACCCCTCCACTTT
15,.,.,TRBJ1-4,TRBV27,CASSLMGSANEKLFF,TGTGCCAGCAGTTTGATGGGTTCGGCTAATGAAAAACTGTTTTTT
13,TRBD1,.,TRBJ1-2,TRBV28,CASRLQGNYGYTF,TGTGCCAGCAGACTACAGGGGAACTATGGCTACACCTTC
13,.,.,TRBJ2-5,TRBV7-2,CASSLAQQETQYF,TGTGCCAGCAGCTTAGCCCAGCAAGAGACCCAGTACTTC
14,TRBD2,.,TRBJ2-2,TRBV9,CASTTAGGPRELFF,TGTGCCAGCACCACCGCGGGGGGGCCCCGGGAGCTGTTTTTT
17,TRBD1,.,TRBJ1-4,TRBV28,CASRRMGGQGSSEKLFF,TGTGCCAGCAGGAGAATGGGAGGACAGGGGTCGAGTGAAAAACTGTTTTTT
15,.,.,TRBJ2-2,TRBV11-2,CASSFIGDVAGELFF,TGTGCCAGCAGCTTTATCGGGGATGTGGCCGGGGAGCTGTTTTTT
15,TRBD1,.,TRBJ2-2,TRBV4-1,CASSQIQGATGELFF,TGCGCCAGCAGCCAAATCCAGGGGGCGACCGGGGAGCTGTTTTTT
13,.,.,TRBJ2-2,TRBV7-6,CASSSRGTGELFF,TGTGCCAGCAGCTCCCGGGGCACCGGGGAGCTGTTTTTT
17,.,.,TRBJ2-1,TRBV21-1,CASSKRAGVSSYNEQFF,TGTGCCAGCAGCAAGAGAGCGGGGGTTAGCTCCTACAATGAGCAGTTCTTC
16,TRBD2,.,TRBJ2-1,TRBV28,CASSMGGGASYNEQFF,TGTGCCAGCAGCATGGGCGGGGGGGCCTCCTACAATGAGCAGTTCTTC
15,TRBD2,.,TRBJ2-7,TRBV10-1,CASSESTSGDDEQYF,TGCGCCAGCAGTGAGTCGACTAGCGGGGACGACGAGCAGTACTTC
14,.,.,TRBJ2-4,TRBV19,CASSGDAAKNIQYF,TGTGCCAGTAGTGGGGACGCTGCCAAAAACATTCAGTACTTC
15,.,few,TRBJ2-1,TRBV7-8,CASREARAASGEQFF,TGTGCCAGCAGAGAAGCTCGGGCAGCCTCAGGTGAGCAGTTCTTC
14,TRBD1,.,TRBJ1-2,TRBV6-1,CASRGQGADYGYTF,TGTGCCAGCAGGGGACAGGGGGCGGACTATGGCTACACCTTC
11,.,.,TRBJ1-2,TRBV29-1,CSVDGGFGYTF,TGCAGCGTTGATGGGGGGTTTGGCTACACCTTC
13,TRBD1,.,TRBJ1-4,TRBV2,CASTMTGIEKLFF,TGTGCCAGCACAATGACAGGGATTGAAAAACTGTTTTTT
15,TRBD1,few,TRBJ2-5,TRBV9,CASSVGDRDEETQYF,TGTGCCAGCAGCGTAGGAGACAGGGATGAGGAGACCCAGTACTTC
13,.,few,TRBJ1-5,TRBV19,CASKVNSERPQHF,TGTGCCAGTAAGGTAAACTCCGAACGGCCCCAGCATTTT
14,.,.,TRBJ1-5,TRBV10-3,CAISRGEGNQPQHF,TGTGCCATCAGTAGAGGGGAGGGCAATCAGCCCCAGCATTTT
15,TRBD2,.,TRBJ2-3,TRBV29-1,CSVDETSGSTDTQYF,TGCAGCGTGGACGAGACTAGCGGGAGCACAGATACGCAGTATTTT